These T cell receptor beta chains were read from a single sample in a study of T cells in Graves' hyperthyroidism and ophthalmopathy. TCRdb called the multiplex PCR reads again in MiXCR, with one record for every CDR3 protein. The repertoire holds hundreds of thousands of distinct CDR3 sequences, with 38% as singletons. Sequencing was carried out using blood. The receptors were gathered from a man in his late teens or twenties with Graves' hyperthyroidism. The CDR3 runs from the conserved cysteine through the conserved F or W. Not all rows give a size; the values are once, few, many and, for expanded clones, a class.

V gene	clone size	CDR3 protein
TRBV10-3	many	CAIQGVRNQPQHF
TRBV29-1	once	CSVEGGTGYLEGANVLTF
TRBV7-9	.	CASSLLDEGTIYF
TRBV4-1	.	CASSQDQDGTEAFF
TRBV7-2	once	CASSLIGANQPQHF
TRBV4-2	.	CASSQGRTGNQPQHF
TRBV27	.	CASSLGKDYGYTF
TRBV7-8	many	CASSLDLMDQPQHF
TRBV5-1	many	CASRAANTEAFF
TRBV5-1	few	CASSLAAPPETEAFF
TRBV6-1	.	CASRLQGSPLSQHF
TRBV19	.	CASSIDDNEKLFF
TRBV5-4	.	CASSFVNRGSYEQYF
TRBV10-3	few	CASKVDTEAFF
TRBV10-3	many	CAISDGGQGNYGYTF
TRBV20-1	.	CSSVTRGTLDEQYF
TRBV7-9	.	CARSAGQRASNEKLFF
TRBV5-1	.	CASSAERGLEETQYF
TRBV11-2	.	CHSARDQGSGYEQYF
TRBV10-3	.	CAISGVGGSLDSPLHF
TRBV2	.	CASSVSGQYEQYF
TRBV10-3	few	CATADDYGYTF
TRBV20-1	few	CRAGRDRDTYEQYF
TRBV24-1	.	CATSDFRLAGNTGELFF
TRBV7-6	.	CASSPPGEDPNYGYTF
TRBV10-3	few	CATGTGSGQPQHF
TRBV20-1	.	CSATPRANVLTF
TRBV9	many	CASSSEPGTYEQYF
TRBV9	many	CASSPRQVNTEAFF
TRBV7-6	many	CASREGSGNTIYF
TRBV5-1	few	CASSPWTDYEQYF
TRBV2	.	CASSLSDRVPNYGYTF
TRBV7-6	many	CASSTAGGIEQYF
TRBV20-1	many	CSARSGSIHEQYF
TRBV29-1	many	CSVETQGRNTEAFF
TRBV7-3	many	CASSLNAGRNYGYTF
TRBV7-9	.	CASSFLAGARGTQYF
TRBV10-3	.	CATTEEYRSEQYF
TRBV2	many	CASTYRANQPQHF
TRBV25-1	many	CASTAGGRETQYF
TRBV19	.	CASSRRGAEAFF
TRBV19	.	CASSTSGPYEQYF
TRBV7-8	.	CASSLSGYLWENTIYF
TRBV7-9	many	CASSLGLGETQYF
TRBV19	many	CASSILDPGNTIYF
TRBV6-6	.	CASEGLAGGFGELFF